These 20 T cell receptor beta chains were sequenced from one sample in a study of blood T cells in healthy people across ages. The use of a sample-barcoded 5' primer and a J-beta primer mix characterized a second PCR of 7 to 11 cycles. TCRdb re-derived calls from the 5' RACE reads in MiXCR, one entry per CDR3 protein. The sample has 1 million or so distinct CDR3 sequences; approximately 26% are singletons. These data were likewise used in another study, on T cells of mothers and their children.

Sequenced material: blood. The origin of the receptors is a girl aged 2 to 10 in good health.

A remark on this clonotype: Its ends do not fully match the called genes, so a read error is possible. The chain carries TRBV6-5 and TRBJ2-7; 8 nucleotides line up with TRBD2. The CDR3 sequence is 14 residues long. Germline V gives CDR1 MNHEY, CDR2 SVGAGI. The chain's CDR3 is CSSSPLAGSYEQYF. CDR3 nucleotides: TGTTCCAGCAGTCCCCTAGCGGGCTCCTACGAGCAGTACTTC.

Turning to this clonotype: Germline is not matched at one junction end, which may reflect a read error. The chain combines TRBV9 with TRBJ2-6, with 7 bases fitting TRBD2. Germline CDR1 is SGDLS and CDR2 is YYNGEE. The CDR3 is 15 amino acids. CDR3 in amino acids: CATSWGGSGANVLTF. CDR3 nucleotide sequence: TGTGCCACCAGCTGGGGGGGATCTGGGGCCAACGTCCTGACTTTC.

The chain links TRBV27 to TRBJ1-2, with 11 bases fitting TRBD1. V lost 5 bases, J lost 4 bases, and 6 bases stayed unmatched. This CDR3 comprises 15 residues. Germline V gene lookup returns CDR1 MNHEY and CDR2 SMNVEV (reference sequence). The CDR3 loop reads CASSGDRGSVYGYTF. DNA for the CDR3: TGTGCCAGCAGTGGGGACAGGGGGTCCGTCTATGGCTACACCTTC.

J is TRBJ2-2 and V is TRBV27; 8 nucleotides match TRBD1. CDR3 length: 14 amino acids. J gave up 7 bases and V 5 bases, and 6 bases lay outside the gene matches. Germline values: CDR1 MNHEY, CDR2 SMNVEV (reference sequence). This CDR3 reads CASSARGRGGELFF. In DNA, the CDR3 is TGTGCCAGCAGTGCCAGGGGGCGTGGCGGGGAGCTGTTTTTT.

Only a few counts were recorded for this clonotype. The chain employs TRBV5-1 and TRBJ2-4, with D perhaps TRBD2 (6 bases). The CDR3 sequence is 13 residues long. The V end was cut by 5 bases, the J end by 8 bases, with 14 bases between. Germline lookup yields CDR1 SGHRS and CDR2 YFSETQ. The CDR3 sequence: CASSPAGGDIQYF. The CDR3 region has the DNA TGCGCCAGCAGTCCGGCCGGGGGAGACATTCAGTACTTC.

The chain employs TRBV20-1 and TRBJ1-1; no clear D. CDR3 length equals 15 residues. Trimming shortened V by 5 bases and J by 0 bases, and 16 bases separated the two germline ends. From germline, CDR1 is DFQATT and CDR2 SNEGSKA (reference sequence). The CDR3 nucleotides read TGCAGTGCTGCTCCCCTGGGCTGGATGAACACTGAAGCTTTCTTT. This gives the protein CSAAPLGWMNTEAFF.

The chain is built from TRBV20-1 and TRBJ2-4; D is unresolved. The V end lost 2 bases, the J end lost 7 bases, and 12 bases lay between the germline ends. Germline assignment: CDR1 DFQATT and CDR2 SNEGSKA (reference sequence). The CDR3 has 13 residues. In DNA, the CDR3 is TGCAGTGCTAGAAAGGCCACGCGGAACATTCAGTACTTC. It codes for CSARKATRNIQYF.

This chain connects TRBV2 to TRBJ1-2; D unclear. Germline CDR1 is SNHLY and CDR2 is FYNNEI. The V end was cut by 8 bases, the J end by 7 bases, with 14 bases between. The CDR3 consists of 12 residues. The CDR3 here is CASVEETGGYTF. CDR3 DNA sequence: TGTGCCAGCGTGGAAGAGACGGGTGGCTACACCTTC.

The rearrangement uses TRBV20-1 and TRBJ2-3, with D possibly called TRBD1 or TRBD2 (5 bases each). Germline loops: CDR1 DFQATT, CDR2 SNEGSKA (reference sequence). V was cut by 0 bases and J by 3 bases, with 10 bases left in between. The CDR3 has 14 residues. CDR3 DNA: TGCAGTGCTAGAGATCGAGGGGAAACAGATACGCAGTATTTT. This gives the protein CSARDRGETDTQYF.

This chain connects TRBV20-1 to TRBJ2-3; the D call may be TRBD1 or TRBD2 (6 bases each). CDR1 DFQATT and CDR2 SNEGSKA come from the germline V gene (reference sequence). This CDR3 spans 14 amino acids. The ends were cut back, 5 bases at V and 6 bases at J, with 18 bases in the middle. CDR3 coding DNA: TGCAGTGCTCAACGGGGGCCCCTCACGGATACGCAGTATTTT. Translating it yields CSAQRGPLTDTQYF.

The CDR3 region is CASSPRDIRPEQYF. CDR3 sequence (DNA): TGTGCCAGCAGCCCAAGAGACATTCGTCCCGAGCAGTACTTC. The chain links TRBV3-1 to TRBJ2-7; D is uncertain. V was pared by 4 bases and J by 6 bases, with 16 bases between. CDR1 and CDR2 from the germline V gene are LGHDT and YNNKEL (reference sequence). The CDR3 loop spans 14 amino acids.

This clonotype occurred many times. The chain is built from TRBV20-1 and TRBJ2-3; 8 bases are a match to TRBD2. V lost 0 bases and J lost 3; bases outside the gene matches: 8. The CDR3 loop spans 16 amino acids. Germline assignment: CDR1 DFQATT and CDR2 SNEGSKA (reference sequence). CDR3 sequence reads: CSARDWERGLTDTQYF. In nucleotides, the CDR3 is TGCAGTGCTAGAGATTGGGAGCGGGGGTTGACAGATACGCAGTATTTT.

A few counts support this clonotype. The genes are TRBV3-1 and TRBJ2-1; possible D gene TRBD2, 5 bases. The length of the CDR3 is 13 residues. Looked up from germline, CDR1 is LGHDT and CDR2 is YNNKEL (reference sequence). V lost 5 bases, J lost 6 bases, and 11 bases lay in between. The CDR3 sequence: CASSVRGTNEQFF. In nucleotides, the CDR3 is TGTGCCAGCAGCGTCCGGGGTACCAATGAGCAGTTCTTC.

This clonotype showed up just a few times. The rearrangement links TRBV7-2 to TRBJ2-1; tentatively, D is TRBD2 (5 bases). Germline CDR1 is SGHTA and CDR2 is FQGNSA. The germline V and J ends were trimmed by 5 bases and 6 bases, with 8 bases remaining between them. This CDR3 is built from 12 residues. The CDR3 sequence is CASSRSGNEQFF. CDR3 DNA: TGTGCCAGCAGCCGGAGCGGCAATGAGCAGTTCTTC. Full variable domain (remainder filled in from reference TRBV7-2 and TRBJ2-1): GAGVSQSPSNKVTEKGKDVELRCDPISGHTALYWYRQSLGQGLEFLIYFQGNSAPDKSGLPSDRFSAERTGGSVSTLTIQRTQQEDSAVYLCASSRSGNEQFFGPGTRLTVL.

The chain recombines TRBV9 with TRBJ2-1; 13 nucleotides agree with TRBD2. The V gene's germline CDR1 is SGDLS and CDR2 YYNGEE. CDR3 size: 16 residues. V gave up 1 base and J gave up 8 bases; unmatched junction bases: 6. The CDR3 nucleotides are TGTGCCAGCAGCGTACTACTAGCGGGAGGGACGGATGAGCAGTTCTTC. It yields the protein CASSVLLAGGTDEQFF.

This clonotype was observed a handful of times. The gene calls are TRBV4-1 and TRBJ2-1; D unresolved. Germline CDR1 is MGHRA and CDR2 is YSYEKL. The germline V and J ends were trimmed by 1 base and 12 bases, with 13 bases remaining between them. This CDR3 comprises 13 residues. The CDR3 protein is CASSQVQAALQFF. The CDR3 coding sequence is TGCGCCAGCAGCCAAGTTCAAGCAGCTTTGCAGTTCTTC.

J is TRBJ2-7 and V is TRBV19; 7 positions agree with TRBD2. The J segment lost 7 bases and the V segment lost 3 bases, leaving 6 bases of the junction unmatched. The CDR3 sequence is 13 residues long. CDR1 LNHDA and CDR2 SQIVND come from the germline V gene (reference sequence). CDR3 sequence: CASSIEEGGEQYF. The CDR3 nucleotides read TGTGCCAGTAGTATTGAAGAGGGAGGGGAGCAGTACTTC. The full variable domain, completed using reference TRBV19 and TRBJ2-7, is DGGITQSPKYLFRKEGQNVTLSCEQNLNHDAMYWYRQDPGQGLRLIYYSQIVNDFQKGDIAEGYSVSREKKESFPLTVTSAQKNPTAFYLCASSIEEGGEQYFGPGTRLTVT.

This clonotype has only a few counts. V is TRBV2 and J is TRBJ1-2; D is possibly TRBD1 (6 bases). V lost 5 bases to trimming and J lost 4 bases, with 11 bases between them. The CDR3 is made up of 13 amino acids. Germline assignment: CDR1 SNHLY and CDR2 FYNNEI. Written as DNA, the CDR3 is TGTGCCAGCAGTACTACAGGGAGCTATGGCTACACCTTC. This translates into CASSTTGSYGYTF.

The chain is built from TRBV12-3 or TRBV12-4 and TRBJ2-1; D call uncertain. Deletions cut 4 bases from V and 0 bases from J, with 13 bases between. The CDR3 contains 16 residues. The CDR3 reads CASSSHDWSSYNEQFF. The CDR3 DNA reads TGTGCCAGCAGTTCCCATGACTGGAGCTCCTACAATGAGCAGTTCTTC.

This clonotype was seen only once. The V gene is TRBV25-1, the J gene TRBJ2-5; 7 bases match TRBD1. Unmatched junction bases numbered 6, after V lost 3 bases and J lost 2 bases. Germline CDR1 and CDR2: MGHDK and SYGVNS. This CDR3 spans 15 amino acids. The CDR3 sequence: CASSDSGTEQETQYF. CDR3 DNA sequence: TGTGCCAGCAGTGATTCCGGGACAGAGCAAGAGACCCAGTACTTC.